Sequencing of this TCR beta chain was carried out in a study of T cell clones after liver transplantation (dated by TCRdb to between 2018 and 2021). At the level of the whole study: The samples were obtained from ITN030ST, a randomized trial that attempted immunosuppression withdrawal within 2 years after liver transplantation. Of the 8 liver transplant recipients making up the studied cohort, 3 were classified as tolerant and 5 as non-tolerant. Blood samples were collected pre-transplant, pre-randomization before withdrawal, and post-randomization after either complete withdrawal or failed withdrawal. Donor-reactive T cell clones were identified by TCRbeta sequencing following a pre-transplant mixed lymphocyte reaction and were subsequently tracked in post-transplant blood. Of the eight recipients, a few were HCV-positive, while the remaining recipients had been transplanted for non-autoimmune, non-viral indications. To count as tolerant, a recipient had to stay completely off immunosuppression for at least one year without liver enzymes climbing beyond twice the upper limit of normal. Until randomization at 12-24 months post-transplant, subjects were given standard immunosuppression, with no induction therapy. As an antigen-independent comparator for donor-reactive sequences, third party-reactive TCRbeta sequences were also identified from pre-transplant MLRs. What the work shows at the level of the full study, not this receptor alone: In 5 of 8 subjects, circulating donor-reactive CD4 TCRbeta sequences decreased significantly after transplant, regardless of tolerance or HCV status. Conclusions were preliminary, limited by small, heterogeneous patient numbers and non-standardized post-transplant time points. When repertoire turnover was accounted for, significantly reduced detection of donor-reactive sequences was found in 7 of 8 subjects for CD4 and in 8 of 8 subjects for CD8. Low numbers of available donor cells limited the measurable donor-reactive repertoire in two subjects. The decline in donor-reactive sequences exceeded the decline in third party-reactive sequences, suggesting partial antigen-specific deletion that was unrelated to withdrawal success. Since no allograft tissue specimens were available, donor-reactive T cells may have migrated into the graft instead of being deleted.

From its cysteine to its phenylalanine, the CDR3 spans 14 amino acids. Only the CDR3 part of the read is kept: 42 bases, read in frame from the first base. V sheds 5 bases and J sheds 2 bases, leaving 10 bases between their ends. The germline V gene encodes CDR1 SGHTA and CDR2 FQGNSA. Concerning this clone: Its recognized antigen is unknown. The record has no base qualities; no much larger clone is one base away.

Thawed unstimulated PBMCs were stained for CD3, CD4 and CD8 and FACS-sorted into CD3+CD4+ and CD3+CD8+ populations. All 8 studied subjects were randomized to immunosuppression withdrawal. The Qiagen DNeasy Blood and Tissue Kit was used for isolation of genomic DNA. High-throughput TCRbeta CDR3 sequencing of frozen genomic DNA was performed by immunoSEQ, with PCR amplification, mapping, bias correction and internal controls included. The paper's data handling went like this. Productive rearrangements were retained, and unique TCRbeta sequences were defined by the CDR3 nucleotide sequence together with the V and J gene. For a sequence to be called donor-reactive, it needed a frequency of at least 0.01% and at least 5-fold expansion in CFSE-low cells compared with unstimulated pre-transplant cells. To ensure at least 90% detection power, minimum frequency thresholds were set for each subject based on that subject's lowest-template unstimulated sample. Jensen-Shannon divergence between the top 1000 TCRbeta sequences post-transplant and pre-transplant was used to measure repertoire turnover. Changes in detection of donor-reactive sequences were tested with two-sided Fisher's exact tests. TCRdb holds this immuneACCESS table with in-frame rearrangements only. Some clones are missing; in checked studies, unresolved V genes explain under half, and the rest has no known cause. D and trimming come from the DNA, and the V and J calls and clone size come from that table. This sample has around 70,000 clones in its table, and about 91% of those were observed once. Over 0.9% of the sample comes from the top ten.

The source was CD4+ T cells from blood, collected around 27 months after liver transplant. The chain links TRBV7-2 with TRBJ1-3, with a tentative D gene TRBD1 over 6 matching bases. The receptor was isolated from a human patient who received a liver transplant. Because of the transplant, the T cells may be the graft donor's rather than the patient's own. The DNA is TGTGCCAGCAGCCTACAGGGTCCTGGAAACACCATATATTTT. Its translation reads: CASSLQGPGNTIYF.